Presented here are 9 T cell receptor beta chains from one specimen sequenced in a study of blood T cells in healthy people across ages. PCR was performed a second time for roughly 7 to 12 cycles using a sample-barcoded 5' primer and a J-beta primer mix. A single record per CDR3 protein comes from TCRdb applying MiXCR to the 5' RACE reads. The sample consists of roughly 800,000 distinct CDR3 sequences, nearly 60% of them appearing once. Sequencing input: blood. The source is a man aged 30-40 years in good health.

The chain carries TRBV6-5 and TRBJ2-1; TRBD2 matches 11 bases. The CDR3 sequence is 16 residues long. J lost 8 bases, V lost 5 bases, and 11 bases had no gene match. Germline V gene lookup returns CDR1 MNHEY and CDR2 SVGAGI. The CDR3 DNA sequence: TGTGCCAGCAGTCCCGGGGGTAGCGGGAGGGAGTATGAGCAGTTCTTC. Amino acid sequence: CASSPGGSGREYEQFF.

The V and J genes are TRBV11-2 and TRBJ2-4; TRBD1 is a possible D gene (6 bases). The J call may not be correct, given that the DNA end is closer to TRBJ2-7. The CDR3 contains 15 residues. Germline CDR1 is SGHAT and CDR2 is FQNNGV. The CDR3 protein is CASSLAGRGTYEQYF. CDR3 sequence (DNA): TGTGCCAGCAGCTTAGCGGGCAGGGGAACCTACGAGCAGTACTTC.

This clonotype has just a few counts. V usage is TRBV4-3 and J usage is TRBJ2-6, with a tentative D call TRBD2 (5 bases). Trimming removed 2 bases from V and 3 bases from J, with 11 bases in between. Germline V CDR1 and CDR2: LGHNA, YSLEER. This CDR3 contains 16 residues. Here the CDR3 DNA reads TGCGCCAGCAGCCAAACGGGGTCGGGTGGGGCCAACGTCCTGACTTTC. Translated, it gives CASSQTGSGGANVLTF.

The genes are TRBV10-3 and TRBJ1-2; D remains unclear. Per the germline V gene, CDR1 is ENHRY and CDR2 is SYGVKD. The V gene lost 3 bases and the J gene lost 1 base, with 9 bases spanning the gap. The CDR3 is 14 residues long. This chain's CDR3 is CAISDSGFNYGYTF. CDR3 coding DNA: TGTGCCATCAGTGATTCCGGTTTTAACTATGGCTACACCTTC.

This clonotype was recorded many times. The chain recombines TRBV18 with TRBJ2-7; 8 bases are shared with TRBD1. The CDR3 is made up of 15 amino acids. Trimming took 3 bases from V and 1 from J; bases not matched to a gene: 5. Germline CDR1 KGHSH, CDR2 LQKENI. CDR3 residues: CASSPGTGSSYEQYF. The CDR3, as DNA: TGTGCCAGCTCACCCGGGACAGGATCTTCCTACGAGCAGTACTTC. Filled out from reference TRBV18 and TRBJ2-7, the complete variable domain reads NAGVMQNPRHLVRRRGQEARLRCSPMKGHSHVYWYRQLPEEGLKFMVYLQKENIIDESGMPKERFSAEFPKEGPSILRIQQVVRGDSAAYFCASSPGTGSSYEQYFGPGTRLTVT.

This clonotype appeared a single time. Here the CDR3 reads CSARRGGAKETQYF. CDR3 nucleotide sequence: TGCAGTGCTAGGCGAGGGGGGGCGAAGGAGACCCAGTACTTC. The V and J genes are TRBV20-1 and TRBJ2-5; TRBD2 might be the D (7 bases). CDR1 is DFQATT, CDR2 SNEGSKA, per germline (reference sequence). Deletions cut 3 bases from V and 5 bases from J, with 16 bases between. The CDR3 totals 14 residues.

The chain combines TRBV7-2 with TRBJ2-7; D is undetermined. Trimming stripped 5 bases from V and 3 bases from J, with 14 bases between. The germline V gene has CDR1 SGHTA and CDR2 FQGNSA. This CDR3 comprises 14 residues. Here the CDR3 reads CASSISGTNYEQYF. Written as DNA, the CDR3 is TGTGCCAGCAGCATTAGTGGAACGAACTACGAGCAGTACTTC.

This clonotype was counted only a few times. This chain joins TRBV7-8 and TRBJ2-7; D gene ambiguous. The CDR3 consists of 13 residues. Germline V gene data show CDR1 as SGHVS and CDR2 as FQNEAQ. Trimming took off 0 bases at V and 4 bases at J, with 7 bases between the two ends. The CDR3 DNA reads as TGTGCCAGCAGCTTAGCGCAGGAATACGAGCAGTACTTC. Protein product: CASSLAQEYEQYF. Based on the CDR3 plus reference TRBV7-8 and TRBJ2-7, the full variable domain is GAGVSQSPRYKVAKRGQDVALRCDPISGHVSLFWYQQALGQGPEFLTYFQNEAQLDKSGLPSDRFFAERPEGSVSTLKIQRTQQEDSAVYLCASSLAQEYEQYFGPGTRLTVT.

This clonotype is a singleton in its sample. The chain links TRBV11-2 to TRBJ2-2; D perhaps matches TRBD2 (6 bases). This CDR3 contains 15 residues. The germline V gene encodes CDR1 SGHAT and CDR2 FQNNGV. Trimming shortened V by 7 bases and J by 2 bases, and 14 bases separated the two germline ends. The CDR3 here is CASTYLAFNTGELFF. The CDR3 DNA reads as TGTGCCAGCACCTACCTAGCGTTTAACACCGGGGAGCTGTTTTTT.